The 12 T cell receptor beta chains below were found in one sample sequenced in a study of brain T cells in children with intractable seizures. Sample time point: blood from clinic visit 5 months post-surgery; TSC patient then seizure free. Sequencing used immunoSEQ multiplex PCR; TCRdb keeps in-frame clones, though not all of them. This table has around 340,000 clones, about 93% appearing once. The specimen comprised peripheral blood, sampled 5 to 6 months after surgery. All receptors derive from a boy in the first two years of life with tuberous sclerosis and intractable seizures.

This sequence joins TRBV6-1 and TRBJ1-6; the D gene is possibly TRBD1 (6 bases). With 2 bases removed from V and 9 bases from J, the gap between germline ends came to 17 bases. Germline CDR1 reads MNHNS; CDR2 reads SASEGT. The length of the CDR3 is 16 residues. This CDR3 reads CASSEMGRGQISPLHF. The CDR3 DNA reads TGTGCCAGCAGTGAAATGGGGCGGGGGCAGATTTCACCCCTCCACTTT.

This clone showed up just a few times. The V gene is TRBV5-5, the J gene TRBJ1-1; 8 bases align to TRBD1. Germline trimming cut 3 bases from V and 6 bases from J; bases unmatched to any gene: 7. Germline lookup yields CDR1 SGHKS and CDR2 YYEKEE (reference sequence). The CDR3 is 14 residues long. CDR3 amino acids: CASSSVTGDPEAFF. DNA for the CDR3: TGTGCCAGCAGCTCAGTGACAGGGGACCCTGAAGCTTTCTTT.

The chain joins TRBV11-2 to TRBJ1-2; D gene ambiguous. The CDR3 length is 13 residues. Trimming took 5 bases from V and 5 from J, leaving 12 bases between them. Germline V CDR1 and CDR2: SGHAT, FQNNGV. In DNA form, the CDR3 reads TGTGCCAGCAGCCCAAACTCGGGGTATGGCTACACCTTC. This codes for CASSPNSGYGYTF.

The rearrangement links TRBV10-2 to TRBJ2-2; D unclear. Trimming cost V 6 bases and J 7 bases, with 15 bases left between them. The V gene's germline CDR1 is WSHSY and CDR2 SAAADI. CDR3 length equals 14 residues. The CDR3 reads CASSLSSIGGELFF. The CDR3 coding sequence is TGCGCCAGCAGCCTCTCGTCTATCGGCGGGGAGCTGTTTTTT.

The chain carries TRBV5-1 and TRBJ1-1; perhaps TRBD1 as D (6 bases). This CDR3 region has 15 residues. CDR1 is SGHRS, CDR2 YFSETQ, per germline. V lost 4 bases to trimming and J lost 5 bases, with 18 bases between them. CDR3 sequence reads: CASSPNGGAGTEAFF. Written as DNA, the CDR3 is TGCGCCAGCAGCCCGAACGGGGGCGCGGGGACTGAAGCTTTCTTT.

The chain is built from TRBV6-5 and TRBJ2-1; no reliable D call. The CDR3 runs to 11 residues. Germline-derived CDR1 and CDR2 are MNHEY and SVGAGI. The germline V and J ends were trimmed by 6 bases and 4 bases, with 4 bases remaining between them. CDR3 residues: CASRKYNEQFF. The DNA for the CDR3 is TGTGCCAGCAGGAAATACAATGAGCAGTTCTTC.

About this clone: Other DNA sequences within the sample encode an identical CDR3. The chain carries TRBV4-1 and TRBJ1-5; D unclear. The CDR3 sequence is 13 residues long. In germline, CDR1 is MGHRA, CDR2 YSYEKL. V dropped 4 bases and J dropped 1 base, with 5 bases sitting between them. Here the CDR3 reads CASSRASNQPQHF. In DNA form, the CDR3 reads TGCGCCAGCAGCCGAGCCAGCAATCAGCCCCAGCATTTT.

V is TRBV6-6 and J is TRBJ1-1, with no clear D. The CDR3 loop spans 13 amino acids. The germline V and J ends were trimmed by 4 bases and 2 bases, with 8 bases remaining between them. Germline V lookup: CDR1 MNHNY, CDR2 SVGAGI (reference sequence). DNA of the CDR3: TGTGCCAGCAGTTCTCTCTCAAACACTGAAGCTTTCTTT. It codes for CASSSLSNTEAFF.

This chain connects TRBV24-1 to TRBJ2-7; D perhaps matches TRBD1 (6 bases). V dropped 4 bases and J dropped 6 bases, with 9 bases sitting between them. Looked up from germline, CDR1 is KGHDR and CDR2 is SFDVKD. The CDR3 spans 12 residues. CDR3 sequence: CATSDVRGEQYF. CDR3 nucleotides: TGTGCCACCAGTGACGTCAGGGGCGAGCAGTACTTC.

In DNA, the CDR3 is TGTGCCAGCAGCTCCAGGCCCCAAAATGCCGTTAACTATGGCTACACCTTC. It encodes CASSSRPQNAVNYGYTF. This chain joins TRBV27 and TRBJ1-2; D unclear. This CDR3 spans 17 amino acids. Trimming shortened V by 6 bases and J by 1 base, and 21 bases separated the two germline ends. Germline lookup yields CDR1 MNHEY and CDR2 SMNVEV (reference sequence).

In this sample, this clone turned up once. The V and J genes are TRBV11-2 and TRBJ1-4, with D tentatively TRBD1 (6 bases). V was cut by 5 bases and J by 8 bases, with 21 bases left in between. Germline CDR1 reads SGHAT; CDR2 reads FQNNGV. The CDR3 has 16 residues. The CDR3 sequence: CASSGSSGELGEKLFF. CDR3 in DNA: TGTGCCAGCAGCGGTTCGTCAGGGGAATTAGGGGAAAAACTGTTTTTT. Combining the CDR3 with reference TRBV11-2 and TRBJ1-4 gives the whole variable domain EAGVAQSPRYKIIEKRQSVAFWCNPISGHATLYWYQQILGQGPKLLIQFQNNGVVDDSQLPKDRFSAERLKGVDSTLKIQPAKLEDSAVYLCASSGSSGELGEKLFFGSGTQLSVL.

This clone showed up just once. The chain joins TRBV21-1 to TRBJ1-1. TRBV21-1 is a pseudogene segment. The CDR3 is 16 residues long. The CDR3 region is CASSPEAGIGGTEAFF. CDR3 bases: TGTGCCAGCAGCCCCGAGGCAGGGATCGGGGGGACTGAAGCTTTCTTT.